A few counts support the clone carrying this T cell receptor beta chain. Its antigen is still unknown. This record belongs to a study of early T cells in non-severe SARS-CoV-2 infection. General observations from the study: Database matching using VDJdb favored anti-spike CD8 responses, with private and CD4 specificities left missing.

Germline loops: CDR1 SGDLS, CDR2 YYNGEE. The CDR3 spans 16 residues. Trimming stripped 4 bases from V and 10 bases from J, with 24 bases between. Researchers tagged individual cDNA molecules with unique molecular identifiers. TCRdb re-derived calls from the 5' RACE reads in MiXCR, one entry per CDR3 protein. Altogether tens of thousands of distinct CDR3 sequences are present, under 15% being singletons, with the ten largest covering 3% to 4.5%. This rearrangement joins TRBV9 to TRBJ2-1; D is ambiguous. This clonotype was sampled from an adult who was a healthcare worker with PCR-confirmed SARS-CoV-2 infection or an uninfected control (not recorded which). The material sequenced was whole blood. Here the CDR3 DNA reads TGTGCCAGCAGCCCTTTACCCTCGACCCCCGCCGGGGAGCAGTTCTTC. Translated, it gives CASSPLPSTPAGEQFF. Looking up the rest from reference TRBV9 and TRBJ2-1 gives the full variable domain: DSGVTQTPKHLITATGQRVTLRCSPRSGDLSVYWYQQSLDQGLQFLIQYYNGEERAKGNILERFSAQQFPDLHSELNLSSLELGDSALYFCASSPLPSTPAGEQFFGPGTRLTVL.